A single sample is the source of the 2 T cell receptor beta chains below, sequenced in a study of tumor-infiltrating lymphocytes in localized non-small cell lung cancer. Assay: immunoSEQ multiplex PCR; the TCRdb copy retains only in-frame clones and omits some. The table includes over 5,000 clones, roughly 81% detected once. The sequencing sample was made of lung tumor tissue. These receptor sequences come from a human donor with non-small cell lung cancer.

The sample holds one count of this clone. V gene TRBV15 combines with J gene TRBJ1-4; D ambiguous. Germline loops: CDR1 LNHNV, CDR2 YYDKDF (reference sequence). Deletions cut 6 bases from V and 4 bases from J, with 18 bases between. This CDR3 has 16 amino acids. The DNA of the CDR3 is TGTGCCACCAGAGGATTGATTACAGAGGATAATGAAAAACTGTTTTTT. Amino acids: CATRGLITEDNEKLFF.

The chain recombines TRBV6-5 with TRBJ1-1; no clear D. The CDR3 has 14 residues. V was pared by 4 bases and J by 1 base, with 10 bases between. The germline gives CDR1 MNHEY, CDR2 SVGAGI. The CDR3 DNA sequence: TGTGCCAGCAGTTCCCGGGCCCCGAACACTGAAGCTTTCTTT. This sequence encodes CASSSRAPNTEAFF.